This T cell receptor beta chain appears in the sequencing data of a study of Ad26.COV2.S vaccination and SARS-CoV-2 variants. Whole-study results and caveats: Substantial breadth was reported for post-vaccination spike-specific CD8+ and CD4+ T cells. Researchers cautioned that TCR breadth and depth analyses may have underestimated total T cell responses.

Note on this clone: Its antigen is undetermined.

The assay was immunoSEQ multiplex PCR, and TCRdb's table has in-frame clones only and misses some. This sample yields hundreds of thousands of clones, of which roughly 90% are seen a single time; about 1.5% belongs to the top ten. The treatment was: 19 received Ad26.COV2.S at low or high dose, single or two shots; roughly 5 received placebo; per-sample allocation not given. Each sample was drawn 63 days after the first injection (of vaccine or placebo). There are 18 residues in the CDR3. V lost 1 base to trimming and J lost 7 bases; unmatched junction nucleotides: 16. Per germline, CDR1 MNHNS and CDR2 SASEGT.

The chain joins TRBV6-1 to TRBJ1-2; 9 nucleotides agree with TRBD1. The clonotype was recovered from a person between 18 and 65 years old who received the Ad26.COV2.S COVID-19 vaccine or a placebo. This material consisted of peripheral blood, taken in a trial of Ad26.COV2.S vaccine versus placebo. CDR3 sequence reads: CASSEVNRDRVYPPGYTF. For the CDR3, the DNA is TGTGCCAGCAGTGAAGTTAACCGGGACAGGGTTTATCCTCCTGGCTACACCTTC.